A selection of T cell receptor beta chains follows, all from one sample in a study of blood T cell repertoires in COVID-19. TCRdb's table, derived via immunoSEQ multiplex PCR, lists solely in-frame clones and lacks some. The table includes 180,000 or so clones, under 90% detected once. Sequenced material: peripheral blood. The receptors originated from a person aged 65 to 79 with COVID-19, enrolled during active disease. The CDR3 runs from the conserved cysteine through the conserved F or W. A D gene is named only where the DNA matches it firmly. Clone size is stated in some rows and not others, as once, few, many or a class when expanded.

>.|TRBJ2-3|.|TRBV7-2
TGTGCCAGCAGCTTAGTTATGGGTGGAGGCACAGATACGCAGTATTTT
CASSLVMGGGTDTQYF
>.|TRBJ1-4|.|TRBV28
TGTGCCAGCAGTTTAGGGCAGATTAATGAAAAACTGTTTTTT
CASSLGQINEKLFF
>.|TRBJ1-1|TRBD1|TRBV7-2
TGTGCCAGCAGTATTTTAGGGGGCGACACTGAAGCTTTCTTT
CASSILGGDTEAFF
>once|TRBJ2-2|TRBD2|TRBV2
TGTGCCAGCAGTTTAGCGGGAGAGGACACCGGGGAGCTGTTTTTT
CASSLAGEDTGELFF
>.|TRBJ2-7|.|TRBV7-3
TGTGCCAGCAGCTTATTTGGGGGCGGCGAGCAGTACTTC
CASSLFGGGEQYF
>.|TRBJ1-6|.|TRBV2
TGTGCCAGCATTAGGCGGAATAATTCACCCCTCCACTTT
CASIRRNNSPLHF
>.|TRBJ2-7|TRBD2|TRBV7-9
TGTGCCAGCAGCTCTAGCGGGGGCACCTACGAGCAGTACTTC
CASSSSGGTYEQYF
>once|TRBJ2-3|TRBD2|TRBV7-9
TGTGCCAGCAGCGCACTAGCGGGGAGCACAGATACGCAGTATTTT
CASSALAGSTDTQYF
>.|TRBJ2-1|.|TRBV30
TGTGCCTGGGAACCACCCTCGGCTAGCTTTGGTGAGCAGTTCTTC
CAWEPPSASFGEQFF
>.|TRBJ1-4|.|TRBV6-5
TGTGCCAGCAGTTACTCCCCCCGGGCGGGAAGTGAAAAACTGTTTTTT
CASSYSPRAGSEKLFF
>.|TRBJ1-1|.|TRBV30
TGTGCCTGGGTAGTGAACACTGAAGCTTTCTTT
CAWVVNTEAFF
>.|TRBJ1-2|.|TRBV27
TGTGCCAGCAGTTTGGCGGGCGCTATCGTCGGCGGCTACACCTTC
CASSLAGAIVGGYTF
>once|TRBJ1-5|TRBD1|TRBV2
TGTGCCAGCAGTGGGGACAGTTATAGCAATCAGCCCCAGCATTTT
CASSGDSYSNQPQHF
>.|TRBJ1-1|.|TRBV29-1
TGCAGCGGCAGACGTGGGGGGAGGGACACTGAAGCTTTCTTT
CSGRRGGRDTEAFF
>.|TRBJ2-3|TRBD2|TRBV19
TGTGCCAGTAGTATAGTAGCGACTAGCGGGGGGGATACGCAGTATTTT
CASSIVATSGGDTQYF
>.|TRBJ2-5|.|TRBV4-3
TGCGCCAGCAGCCAAGACCGGGACAAGCAAGAGACCCAGTACTTC
CASSQDRDKQETQYF
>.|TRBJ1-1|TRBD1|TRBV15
TGTGCCACCAGCAGACCGGGACAGGGAGAAGCTTTCTTT
CATSRPGQGEAFF
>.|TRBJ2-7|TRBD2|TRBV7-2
TGTGCCAGCAGCTTTAGCGGGATCCGCGAGCAGTACTTC
CASSFSGIREQYF
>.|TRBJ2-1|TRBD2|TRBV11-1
TGTGCCAGCAGCTTTGCGGGAGGGAGATACAATGAGCAGTTCTTC
CASSFAGGRYNEQFF
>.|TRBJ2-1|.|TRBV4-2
TGTGCCAGCAGCCAAGATTGGGAGACCTACAATGAGCAGTTCTTC
CASSQDWETYNEQFF
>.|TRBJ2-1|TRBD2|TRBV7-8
TGTGCCAGCAGCCTAATAGCGGGCAAATTCAATGAGCAGTTCTTC
CASSLIAGKFNEQFF
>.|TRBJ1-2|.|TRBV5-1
TGCGCCAGCAGCAAAACCGGGAACGGGGAGGGCTACACCTTC
CASSKTGNGEGYTF
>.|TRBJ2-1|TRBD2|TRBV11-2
TGTGCCAGCAGCTTAGCGGGACTAGCCGGTGAGCAGTTCTTC
CASSLAGLAGEQFF
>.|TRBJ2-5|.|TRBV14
TGTGCCAGCAGCCAAGATCTAGGAGAGACCCAGTACTTC
CASSQDLGETQYF
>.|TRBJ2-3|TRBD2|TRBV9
TGTGCCAGCAGCGTAAAGGGCGGGGGGGCTGGCACAGATACGCAGTATTTT
CASSVKGGGAGTDTQYF
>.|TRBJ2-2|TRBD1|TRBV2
TGTGCCAGCAGTCAGGGGGCTGCCGGGGAGCTGTTTTTT
CASSQGAAGELFF
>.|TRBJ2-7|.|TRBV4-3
TGCGCCAGCAGCCAAGGAATCCAGGGGATCCCCTACGAGCAGTACTTC
CASSQGIQGIPYEQYF
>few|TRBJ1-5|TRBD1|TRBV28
TGTGCCAGCAGACTTAGGACAGGGGGTCGCAATCAGCCCCAGCATTTT
CASRLRTGGRNQPQHF
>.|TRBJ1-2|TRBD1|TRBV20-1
TGCAGTGCCAACAGGGGAGGAGGCTACACCTTC
CSANRGGGYTF
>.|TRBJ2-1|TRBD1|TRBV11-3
TGTGCCAGCAGCACCCGATTGACAGGGCTGAATGAGCAGTTCTTC
CASSTRLTGLNEQFF
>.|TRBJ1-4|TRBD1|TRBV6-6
TGTGCCAGCAGCCAGAACAGGGGATCTAATGAAAAACTGTTTTTT
CASSQNRGSNEKLFF
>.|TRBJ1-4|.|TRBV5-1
TGCGCCAGCGCCGAGAGGCTTAATGAAAAACTGTTTTTT
CASAERLNEKLFF
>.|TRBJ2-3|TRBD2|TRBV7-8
TGTGCCAGCAGCTTAGTGAGCGGGAGGGACACAGATACGCAGTATTTT
CASSLVSGRDTDTQYF
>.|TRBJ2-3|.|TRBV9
TGTGCCAGCAGCCCCCTAGGGGGAACCCCTAGCACAGATACGCAGTATTTT
CASSPLGGTPSTDTQYF
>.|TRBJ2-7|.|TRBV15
TGTGCCACCAGCAGAGACGAACCGGGACATCAGTACTTC
CATSRDEPGHQYF
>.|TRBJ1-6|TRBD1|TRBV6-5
TGTGCCAGCAGTTTACGGGACAGGGGTCCACCCCTCCACTTT
CASSLRDRGPPLHF
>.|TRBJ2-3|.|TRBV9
TGTGCCAGCAGCGTCTACGGGGGTTCTAGCACAGATACGCAGTATTTT
CASSVYGGSSTDTQYF
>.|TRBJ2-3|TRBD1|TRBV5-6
TGTGCCAGCAGCTTACCCCCGGGACAGGGAGGAGATACGCAGTATTTT
CASSLPPGQGGDTQYF
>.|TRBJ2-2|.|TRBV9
TGTGCCAGCAGCGGGCCGTTTTTCCCGAACACCGGGGAGCTGTTTTTT
CASSGPFFPNTGELFF
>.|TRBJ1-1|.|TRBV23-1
TGCGCCAGCAGTCAGGGAGAAATGAACACTGAAGCTTTCTTT
CASSQGEMNTEAFF
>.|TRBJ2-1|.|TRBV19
TGTGCCAGTAGTCCGTTGGGCACCCGCAATGAGCAGTTCTTC
CASSPLGTRNEQFF
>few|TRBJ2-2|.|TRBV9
TGTGCCAGTGCGTGGGGGACTAACACCGGGGAGCTGTTTTTT
CASAWGTNTGELFF
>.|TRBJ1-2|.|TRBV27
TGTGCCAGCAGACCAGGGGATTCATACGGCTACACCTTC
CASRPGDSYGYTF
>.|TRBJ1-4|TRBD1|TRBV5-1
TGCGCCAGCAGCTTGGGGGCGACAGGGGAGGGCGAAAAACTGTTTTTT
CASSLGATGEGEKLFF
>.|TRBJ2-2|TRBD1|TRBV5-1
TGCGCCAGCAGCCAGGGGACAGGGGGCACGGAGCTGTTTTTT
CASSQGTGGTELFF
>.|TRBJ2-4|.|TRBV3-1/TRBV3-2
TGTGCCACGGGAGACCACGTCACAGAGACCAAAAACATTCAGTACTTC
CATGDHVTETKNIQYF
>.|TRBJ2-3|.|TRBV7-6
TGTGCCAGCAGCTTGAAGGGGGATACGCAGTATTTT
CASSLKGDTQYF
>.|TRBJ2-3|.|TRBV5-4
TGTGCCAGCAGCAAACAGAAACCCAGCACAGATACGCAGTATTTT
CASSKQKPSTDTQYF
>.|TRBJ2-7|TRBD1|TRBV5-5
TGTGCCAGCAGCTGGGACAGGGGATTTGGCGAGCAGTACTTC
CASSWDRGFGEQYF
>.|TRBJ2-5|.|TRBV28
TGTGCCAGTGGCACTAACCTGCCTTCGGAGACCCAGTACTTC
CASGTNLPSETQYF
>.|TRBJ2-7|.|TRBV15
TGTGCCACCAGCAGGTCAAGCTCCAACGAGCAGTACTTC
CATSRSSSNEQYF